The following is a T cell receptor (beta chain) sequence with its context. The antigen it recognizes is unknown. No quality values exist for individual bases; no much larger clone is one base distant. The data stem from a study of CD8 T cells in ankylosing spondylitis (TCRdb year 2017). Study-level background: The study set out to find disease-linked TCR variants by profiling T cell receptor beta repertoires in ankylosing spondylitis patients and healthy donors. In total, the full study cohort was made up of 95 to 110 healthy donors and 25 to 30 ankylosing spondylitis patients. Peripheral blood was sampled, and synovial fluid was also collected from ankylosing spondylitis patients.

Instrument used: Illumina HiSeq 2500. Quantitative 5'-RACE with molecular barcodes was the method used to prepare the TCR beta libraries. The study's processing was this. A new computational method based on a probabilistic model of VDJ rearrangement was used to identify disease-linked TCR variants. TCRdb trimmed public reads at Q25 via fastp, called clones via MiXCR and kept in-frame beta chains. Identical CDR3 protein sequences are pooled into one entry, listed with their most common genes and DNA. Here the V and J calls rest on TCRdb's processing, not on the authors' analysis. Across this sample there are 150,000 to 200,000 distinct CDR3 sequences, with about 17% seen only once. In total, the top ten clones hold 7.8% of the sample. Results and caveats for the whole study, not just this receptor: The disease-linked clones showed a CD8+ phenotype and occurred at relatively low frequencies in peripheral blood. Significant enrichment of the disease-linked clones was reported in matched synovial fluid samples from ankylosing spondylitis patients. Blood from ankylosing spondylitis patients appeared to be characterized by a TCR beta motif composed of roughly eight highly homologous amino acid variants. Some of the motif variants had been reported before in the synovial fluid and blood of reactive arthritis patients, a finding that suggests common disease-initiation mechanisms.

The germline V gene supplies CDR1 MGHRA and CDR2 YSYEKL. Ends trimmed: V by 3 bases, J by 5 bases; bases unmatched to a gene: 9. Taken from cysteine to phenylalanine, the CDR3 has 15 residues. Of all the DNA, just the CDR3 is kept, 45 bases in frame from base 1. The sample taken for sequencing was blood, either unsorted or a sorted T cell fraction (not recorded which). This clonotype was sampled from a male donor with ankylosing spondylitis or in good health (not recorded which). The V gene is TRBV4-1 and the J gene is TRBJ1-1; 7 bases in the junction line up with TRBD1. In nucleotides, the sequence is TGCGCCAGCAGCCAGACAGGGCCAGGGCGGACTGAAGCTTTCTTT. This is translated as CASSQTGPGRTEAFF.